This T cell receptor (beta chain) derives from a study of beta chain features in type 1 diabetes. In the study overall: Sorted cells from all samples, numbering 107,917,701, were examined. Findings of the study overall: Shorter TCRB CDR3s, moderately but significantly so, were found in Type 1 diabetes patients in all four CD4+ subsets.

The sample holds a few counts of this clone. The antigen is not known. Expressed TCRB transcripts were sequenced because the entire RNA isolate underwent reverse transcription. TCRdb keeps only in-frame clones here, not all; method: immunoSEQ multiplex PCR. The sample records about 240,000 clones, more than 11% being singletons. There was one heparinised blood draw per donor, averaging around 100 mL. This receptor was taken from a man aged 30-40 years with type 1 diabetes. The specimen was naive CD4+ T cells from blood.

The CDR3 reads CATSPSGGAEENGYTF. CDR3 coding DNA: TGTGCCACCAGTCCCTCAGGGGGCGCGGAGGAGAATGGCTACACCTTC. This rearrangement joins TRBV7-9 to TRBJ1-2, with 8 bases lining up with TRBD1. With 10 bases clipped from V and 6 bases from J, the junction kept 19 bases outside the gene matches. From germline, CDR1 is SEHNR and CDR2 FQNEAQ (reference sequence). CDR3 size: 16 residues.